The clone carrying this TCR beta chain has only a few counts. The sample originates from a study of blood T cell repertoires in COVID-19. In the original workflow: Estimated nucleated cell counts came from reference gene primer amplification. Libraries were prepared by immunoSEQ multiplex PCR; TCRdb keeps only in-frame clonotypes and omits some of them. Clonal size and the V and J genes are those of that table, whereas D and trimming came from the DNA. The profile shows approximately 670,000 clones, approximately 90% of them singletons. Germline V gene lookup returns CDR1 MNHEY and CDR2 SVGAGI. The CDR3 sequence is 11 residues long. V dropped 8 bases and J dropped 8 bases, with 12 bases sitting between them.

Sequenced material: peripheral blood. The sequence was collected from a woman aged 18-30 years with acute or convalescent COVID-19. The genes are TRBV6-5 and TRBJ1-2; D might be TRBD1 (5 bases). CDR3 sequence (DNA): TGTGCCAGCCTCCAGGGAGGAGGCTACACCTTC. Translating it yields CASLQGGGYTF.